This T cell receptor beta chain derives from a study of early T cells in non-severe SARS-CoV-2 infection. This CDR3 spans 15 amino acids. The V gene end was trimmed by 4 bases and the J gene end by 7 bases; junction bases not matched to a gene: 5. Germline V gene lookup returns CDR1 SGHTA and CDR2 FQGNSA. TCRdb re-derived calls from the 5' RACE reads in MiXCR, one entry per CDR3 protein. Of fewer than 80,000 distinct CDR3 sequences listed, around 12% are singletons. In this sample, this clonotype turned up a few times. Sequences were derived from whole blood, sampled at baseline. The clonotype was recovered from an adult who was a healthcare worker with PCR-confirmed SARS-CoV-2 infection or an uninfected control (not recorded which). The donor label of this sample is uncertain. The chain employs TRBV7-2 and TRBJ1-6; 9 bases agree with TRBD1. In DNA form, the CDR3 reads TGTGCCAGCAGCTCCGAAGGGACAGGGAATTCACCCCTCCACTTT. Protein product: CASSSEGTGNSPLHF.